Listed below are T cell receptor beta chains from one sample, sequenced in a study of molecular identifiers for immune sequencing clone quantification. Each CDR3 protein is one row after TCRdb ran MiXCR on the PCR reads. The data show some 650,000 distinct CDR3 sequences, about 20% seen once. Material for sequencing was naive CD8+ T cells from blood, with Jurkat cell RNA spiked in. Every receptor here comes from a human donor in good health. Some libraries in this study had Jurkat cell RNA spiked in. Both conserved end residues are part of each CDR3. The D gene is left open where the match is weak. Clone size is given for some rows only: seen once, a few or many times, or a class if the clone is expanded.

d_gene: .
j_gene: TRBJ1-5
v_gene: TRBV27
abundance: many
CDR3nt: TGTGCCAGCAGTCGGCAGGGCCGGAATCAGCCCCAGCATTTT
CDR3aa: CASSRQGRNQPQHF

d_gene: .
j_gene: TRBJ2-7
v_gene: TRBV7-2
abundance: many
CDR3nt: TGTGCCAGCAGCTACCTTGGGGGGCCCTACGAGCAGTACTTC
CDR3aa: CASSYLGGPYEQYF

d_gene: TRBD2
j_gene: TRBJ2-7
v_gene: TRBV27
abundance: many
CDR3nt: TGTGCCAGCAGTTTATGGCGGGAGAGCTCCTACGAGCAGTACTTC
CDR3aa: CASSLWRESSYEQYF

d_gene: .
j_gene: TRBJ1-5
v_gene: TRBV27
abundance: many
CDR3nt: TGTGCCAGCAGTTTATCGGGGGATGATCAGCCCCAGCATTTT
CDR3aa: CASSLSGDDQPQHF

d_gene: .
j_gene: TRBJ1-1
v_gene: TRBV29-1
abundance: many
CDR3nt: TGCAGCGCCGTTGGGGCGCTGAACACTGAAGCTTTCTTT
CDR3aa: CSAVGALNTEAFF

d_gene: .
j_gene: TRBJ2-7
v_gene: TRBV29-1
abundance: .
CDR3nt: TGCAGCGTTGAAGGGGGTCAGGGTCTAAAGTCCTACGAGCAGTACTTC
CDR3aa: CSVEGGQGLKSYEQYF

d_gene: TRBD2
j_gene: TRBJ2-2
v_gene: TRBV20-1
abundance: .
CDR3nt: TGCGGTGCCCGGACTAGTTACACCGGGGAGCTGTTTTTT
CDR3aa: CGARTSYTGELFF

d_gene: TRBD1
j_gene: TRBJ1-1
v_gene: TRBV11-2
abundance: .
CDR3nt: TGTGCCAGCAGCTTTGGACAGGGGCAAGGGGCTTTCTTT
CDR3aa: CASSFGQGQGAFF

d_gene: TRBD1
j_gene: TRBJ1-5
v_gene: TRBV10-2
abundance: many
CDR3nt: TGCGCCAGCAGAACCGGGACAGGTGGTCGGCGGCCCCAGCATTTT
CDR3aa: CASRTGTGGRRPQHF

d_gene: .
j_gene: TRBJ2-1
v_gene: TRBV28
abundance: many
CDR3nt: TGTGCCAGCAGTATACCGGGACGGTCCTCCAATGAGCAGTTCTTC
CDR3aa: CASSIPGRSSNEQFF

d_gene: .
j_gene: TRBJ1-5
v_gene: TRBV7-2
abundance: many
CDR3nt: TGTGCCAGCAGCTTAGGATACAGGGATTTTGGCAATCAGCCCCAGCATTTT
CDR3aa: CASSLGYRDFGNQPQHF

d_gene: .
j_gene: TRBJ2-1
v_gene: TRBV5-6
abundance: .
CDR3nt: TGTGCCAGCAGCCCCGTGGGCCCCTACACTGAGCAGTTCTTC
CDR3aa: CASSPVGPYTEQFF

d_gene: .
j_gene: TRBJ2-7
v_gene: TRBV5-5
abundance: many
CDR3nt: TGTGCCAGCAGCTTAAAAGGGGTTCCAGCCTACGAGCAGTACTTC
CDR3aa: CASSLKGVPAYEQYF

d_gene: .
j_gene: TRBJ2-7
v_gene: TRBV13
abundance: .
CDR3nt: TGTGCCAGCGGCCAGGGGACCTCCTACGAGCAGTACTTC
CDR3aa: CASGQGTSYEQYF

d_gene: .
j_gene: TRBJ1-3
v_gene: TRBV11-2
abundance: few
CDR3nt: TGTGCCAGCAGCAGCATGAGCTCTGGAAACACCATATATTTT
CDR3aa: CASSSMSSGNTIYF

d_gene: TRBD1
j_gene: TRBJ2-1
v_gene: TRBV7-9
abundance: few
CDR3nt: TGTGCCAGCAGCATGGACAGGGGCCAGGATGAGCAGTTCTTC
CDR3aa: CASSMDRGQDEQFF

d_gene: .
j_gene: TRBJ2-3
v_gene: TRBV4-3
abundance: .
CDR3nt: TGCGCCAGCAGCCCCCATATAGGGGGTAGCACAGATACGCAGTATTTT
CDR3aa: CASSPHIGGSTDTQYF

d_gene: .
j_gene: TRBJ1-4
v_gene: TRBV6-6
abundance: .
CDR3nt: TGTGCCAGCTGCCCCGGGGAGGTTGCAACTAATGAAAAACTGTTTTTT
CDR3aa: CASCPGEVATNEKLFF

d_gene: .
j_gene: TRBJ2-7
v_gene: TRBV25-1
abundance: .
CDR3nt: TGTGCCAGCAGACCGAACAGGGGGGGGATCTACGAGCAGTACTTC
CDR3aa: CASRPNRGGIYEQYF

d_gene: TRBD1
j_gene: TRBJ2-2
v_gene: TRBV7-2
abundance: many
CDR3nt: TGTGCCAGCAGCTTAAAAGGGGGCAGGGGGCTAAACACCGGGGAGCTGTTTTTT
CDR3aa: CASSLKGGRGLNTGELFF

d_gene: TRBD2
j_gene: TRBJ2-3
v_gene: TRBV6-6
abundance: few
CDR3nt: TGTGGAAGCGGGGAGTACCTCACAGATACGCAGTATTTT
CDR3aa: CGSGEYLTDTQYF

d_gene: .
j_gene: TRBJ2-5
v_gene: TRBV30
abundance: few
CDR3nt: TGTGCCTGGAGTGTGGGGATAGCGGAAGAGACCCAGTACTTC
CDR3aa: CAWSVGIAEETQYF

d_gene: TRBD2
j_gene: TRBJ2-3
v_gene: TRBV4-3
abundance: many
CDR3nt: TGCGCCAGCAGCCAAGATTATCCTAGCGGGGGCTCTAGCACAGATACGCAGTATTTT
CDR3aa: CASSQDYPSGGSSTDTQYF

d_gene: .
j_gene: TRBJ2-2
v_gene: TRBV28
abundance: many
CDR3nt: TGTGCCAGCACCACTCCGGGACAACCCACCGGGGAGCTGTTTTTT
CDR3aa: CASTTPGQPTGELFF

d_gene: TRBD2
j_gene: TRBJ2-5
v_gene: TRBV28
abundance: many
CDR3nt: TGTGCCAGCAGTCCTAGCGGACCACAAGAGACCCAGTACTTC
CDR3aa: CASSPSGPQETQYF

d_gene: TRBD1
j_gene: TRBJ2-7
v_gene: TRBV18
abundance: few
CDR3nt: TGTGCCAGCTCAAGTGACAGGGTACCTTCCTACGAGCAGTACTTC
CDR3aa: CASSSDRVPSYEQYF

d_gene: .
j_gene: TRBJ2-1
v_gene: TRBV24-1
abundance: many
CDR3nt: TGTGCCACCAGTGATTACGACCTTTCCCGCACCCCATGGTTGGAGCAGTTCTTC
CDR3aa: CATSDYDLSRTPWLEQFF

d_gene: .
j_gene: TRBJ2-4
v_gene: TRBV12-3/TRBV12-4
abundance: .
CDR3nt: TGTGCCAGCAGTTTAGGGGACCGTGGGGACATTCAGTACTTC
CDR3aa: CASSLGDRGDIQYF

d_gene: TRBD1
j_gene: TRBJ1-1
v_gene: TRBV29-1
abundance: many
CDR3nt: TGCAGCGTTGACAGGGGGCTTACTGAAGCTTTCTTT
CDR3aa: CSVDRGLTEAFF

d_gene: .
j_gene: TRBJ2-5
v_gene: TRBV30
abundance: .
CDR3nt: TGTGCCTGGAGTGTAGTGGGGGGGCCTGGTGAGACCCAGTACTTC
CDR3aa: CAWSVVGGPGETQYF

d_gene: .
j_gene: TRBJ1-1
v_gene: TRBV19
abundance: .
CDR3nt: TGTGCCAGTAGTACCCTCGACTCGAACACTGAAGCTTTCTTT
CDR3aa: CASSTLDSNTEAFF

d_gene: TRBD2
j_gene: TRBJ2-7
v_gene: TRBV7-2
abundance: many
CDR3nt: TGTGCCAGCAGCTTTTATACTAGCGGGAGGGGGGAGGAGCAGTACTTC
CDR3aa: CASSFYTSGRGEEQYF

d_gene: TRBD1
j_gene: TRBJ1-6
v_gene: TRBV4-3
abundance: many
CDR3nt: TGCGCCAGCAGCCAAGGGCAGGGGGCGGATTCACCCCTCCACTTT
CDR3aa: CASSQGQGADSPLHF

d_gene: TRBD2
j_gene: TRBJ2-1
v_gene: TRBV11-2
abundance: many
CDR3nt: TGTGCCAGCAGCTTCCGGACTAGCGGGAACAGTAATGAGCAGTTCTTC
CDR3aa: CASSFRTSGNSNEQFF

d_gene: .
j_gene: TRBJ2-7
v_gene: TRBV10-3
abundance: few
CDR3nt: TGTGCCATCAGTGGGGAGGACATTTCCTACGAGCAGTACTTC
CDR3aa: CAISGEDISYEQYF

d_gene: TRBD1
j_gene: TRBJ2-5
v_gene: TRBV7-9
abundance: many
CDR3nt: TGTGCCAGCGGTAGGACAGGGGGTGAGACCCAGTACTTC
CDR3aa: CASGRTGGETQYF

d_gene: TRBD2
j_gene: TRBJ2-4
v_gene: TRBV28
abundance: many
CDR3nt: TGTGCCAGCAGCTTACGCGATGGACTAGCGGGAAAGGGTCCCAAAAACATTCAGTACTTC
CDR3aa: CASSLRDGLAGKGPKNIQYF

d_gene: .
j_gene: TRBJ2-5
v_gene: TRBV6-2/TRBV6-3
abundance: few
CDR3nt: TGTGCCAGCAACCCCGGGACACGATTCGAGACCCAGTACTTC
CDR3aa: CASNPGTRFETQYF

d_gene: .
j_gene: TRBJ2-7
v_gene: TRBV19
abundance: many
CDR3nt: TGTGCCAGTAGTATAGGTCCAGGCCCCTACGAGCAGTACTTC
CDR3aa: CASSIGPGPYEQYF

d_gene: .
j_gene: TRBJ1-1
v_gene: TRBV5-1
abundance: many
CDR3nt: TGCGCCAGCAGCTTGGAAGGCACTGAAGCTTTCTTT
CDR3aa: CASSLEGTEAFF

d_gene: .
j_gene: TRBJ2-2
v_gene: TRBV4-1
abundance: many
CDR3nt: TGCGCCAGCAGCCCTAGCTGGATAAACACCGGGGAGCTGTTTTTT
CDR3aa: CASSPSWINTGELFF

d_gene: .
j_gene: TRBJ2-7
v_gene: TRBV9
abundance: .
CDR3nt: TGTGCCAGCGGCGTAGGGAGTTCCCCTCGGGAGCAGTACTTC
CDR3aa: CASGVGSSPREQYF

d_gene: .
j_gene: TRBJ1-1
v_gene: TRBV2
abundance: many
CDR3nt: TGTGCCAGCAGTGAGTGGGTCCAGGTCGAAGCTTTCTTT
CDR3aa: CASSEWVQVEAFF

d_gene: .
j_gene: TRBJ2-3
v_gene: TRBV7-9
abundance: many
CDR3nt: TGTGCCAGCATCGAGACTTGGGGTCTCACAGATACGCAGTATTTT
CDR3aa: CASIETWGLTDTQYF

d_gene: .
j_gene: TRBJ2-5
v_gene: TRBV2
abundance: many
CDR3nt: TGTGCCACTAGGACAGGGAGGGCCCAAGAGACCCAGTACTTC
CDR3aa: CATRTGRAQETQYF

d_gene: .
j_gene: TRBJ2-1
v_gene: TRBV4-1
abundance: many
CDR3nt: TGCGCCAGCAGCCCCCGCCCCGTCGGGCGGGGTAGGGACAATGAGCAGTTCTTC
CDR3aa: CASSPRPVGRGRDNEQFF

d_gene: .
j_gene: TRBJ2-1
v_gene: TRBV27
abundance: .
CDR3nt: TGTGCCAGCAGTTTGAGGCAGGGAGCGCTTGAGCAGTTCTTC
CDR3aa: CASSLRQGALEQFF

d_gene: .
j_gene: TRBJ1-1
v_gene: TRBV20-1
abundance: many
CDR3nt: TGCAGTGCTAGAGACCCCCGACAAGAAAAATACACTGAAGCTTTCTTT
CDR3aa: CSARDPRQEKYTEAFF

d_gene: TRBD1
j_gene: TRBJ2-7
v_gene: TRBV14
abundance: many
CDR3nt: TGTGCCAGCAGCCAAGTTGGGACAGGAAACTCCTACGAGCAGTACTTC
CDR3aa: CASSQVGTGNSYEQYF

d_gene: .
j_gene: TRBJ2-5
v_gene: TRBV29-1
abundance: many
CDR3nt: TGCAGCGTTGAAGGAACTCGGACAAGCCAAGAGACCCAGTACTTC
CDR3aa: CSVEGTRTSQETQYF

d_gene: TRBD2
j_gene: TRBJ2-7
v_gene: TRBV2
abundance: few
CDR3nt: TGTGCCAGCAGGAACGGGACTAGCGTCATCTACGAGCAGTACTTC
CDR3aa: CASRNGTSVIYEQYF